This entry describes one TCR beta chain. The data stem from a study of blood T cell repertoires in COVID-19. TCRdb's table, derived via immunoSEQ multiplex PCR, lists solely in-frame clones and lacks some. The table records about 130,000 clones, around nine tenths of them present only once. Germline V gives CDR1 SNHLY, CDR2 FYNNEI. The CDR3 is made up of 14 amino acids. The V end was cut by 6 bases, the J end by 0 bases, with 9 bases between. The sequence was obtained from a woman in her forties or fifties who had recovered from COVID-19. The source material was PBMCs or T cells enriched from blood (not recorded which). The chain links TRBV2 to TRBJ1-5; the D gene is possibly TRBD1 (5 bases). The CDR3 protein is CASRQEISNQPQHF. The DNA for the CDR3 is TGTGCCAGCAGACAGGAGATTAGCAATCAGCCCCAGCATTTT.